These T cell receptor beta chains were read from a single sample in a study of cytomegalovirus exposure and HLA in healthy donors. Repertoires were generated with immunoSEQ multiplex PCR, while TCRdb's copy carries only in-frame clones and drops some. The record lists 60,000 to 65,000 clones, of which the ten most abundant hold about 3.6%. The sequencing sample was made of PBMCs. The receptors were gathered from a woman between 18 and 29 years old in good health and CMV-seronegative. Each CDR3 is given with its conserved first and last residue. A D gene is named only where the DNA matches it firmly.

CASSPELNTGELFF	TGTGCCAGCAGCCCCGAACTTAACACCGGGGAGCTGTTTTTT	NA	TRBV6-6	TRBJ2-2
CASSEFTGDRGEKLFF	TGTGCCAGCAGTGAATTCACTGGGGACAGAGGCGAAAAACTGTTTTTT	TRBD1	TRBV6-1	TRBJ1-4
CASSEELAGASLYNEQFF	TGTGCCAGCAGTGAAGAACTAGCGGGGGCCTCGCTCTACAATGAGCAGTTCTTC	TRBD2	TRBV6-1	TRBJ2-1
CASSVVPGTRGYNSPLHF	TGTGCCAGCAGCGTGGTCCCCGGGACTCGGGGTTATAATTCACCCCTCCACTTT	NA	TRBV9	TRBJ1-6
CASSGPGTGHGYTF	TGTGCCAGCAGCGGTCCCGGGACAGGGCATGGCTACACCTTC	TRBD1	TRBV2	TRBJ1-2
CASSTGQRDQPQHF	TGCGCCAGCAGCACGGGACAGCGAGATCAGCCCCAGCATTTT	TRBD1	TRBV4-1	TRBJ1-5
CASRQMRQTEYGYTF	TGCGCCAGCAGACAGATGAGACAGACTGAATATGGCTACACCTTC	NA	TRBV5-1	TRBJ1-2
CASSVPRDNEQFF	TGTGCCAGCAGCGTTCCCCGGGACAATGAGCAGTTCTTC	NA	TRBV9	TRBJ2-1
CASSRGSGGEQYF	TGTGCCAGCAGTAGGGGATCGGGGGGCGAGCAGTACTTC	TRBD2	TRBV6-5	TRBJ2-7
CSVSTTGAVSYEQYF	TGCAGCGTATCTACCACAGGGGCCGTTTCCTACGAGCAGTACTTC	TRBD1	TRBV29-1	TRBJ2-7
CASRLGGGSYNEQFF	TGTGCCAGCCGGCTTGGCGGGGGCTCTTACAATGAGCAGTTCTTC	NA	TRBV25-1	TRBJ2-1
CASSFHSSYEQYF	TGTGCCAGCAGCTTTCACAGCTCCTACGAGCAGTACTTC	NA	TRBV7-2	TRBJ2-7
CASSIGDRDGYTF	TGTGCCAGTAGTATAGGTGACAGGGATGGCTACACCTTC	TRBD1	TRBV19	TRBJ1-2
CASGAGTDYGYTF	TGTGCCAGCGGGGCAGGGACTGACTATGGCTACACCTTC	NA	TRBV2	TRBJ1-2
CASSRRSGSYEQYF	TGTGCCAGCAGTCGACGTAGCGGGAGTTACGAGCAGTACTTC	TRBD2	TRBV28	TRBJ2-7
CASSPSLAGYEQYF	TGTGCCAGCAGCCCCAGCCTAGCGGGGTACGAGCAGTACTTC	TRBD2	TRBV7-3	TRBJ2-7
CAWSVLGTSGSIQETQYF	TGTGCCTGGAGTGTACTTGGGACTAGCGGGAGTATTCAAGAGACCCAGTACTTC	TRBD2	TRBV30	TRBJ2-5
CASRLGQYTEAFF	TGTGCCAGCAGATTGGGACAGTACACTGAAGCTTTCTTT	TRBD1	TRBV5-6	TRBJ1-1
CASSRQGSSQPQHF	TGCGCCAGCAGTCGACAGGGTTCGAGTCAGCCCCAGCATTTT	TRBD1	TRBV23-1	TRBJ1-5
CASSQDRTYSNQPQHF	TGTGCCAGCAGCCAAGATCGAACTTATAGCAATCAGCCCCAGCATTTT	NA	TRBV4-2	TRBJ1-5
CASSFRAVADTQYF	TGTGCCAGCAGCTTCAGGGCAGTAGCAGATACGCAGTATTTT	NA	TRBV7-9	TRBJ2-3
CASSQRAGVADTQYF	TGCGCCAGCAGCCAAAGAGCGGGAGTAGCAGATACGCAGTATTTT	TRBD2	TRBV4-1	TRBJ2-3